The 14 T cell receptor beta chains reported below all come from one sample, sequenced in a study of T cell responses to AZD1222 COVID-19 vaccine. Sequencing used immunoSEQ multiplex PCR; TCRdb keeps in-frame clones, though not all of them. The repertoire includes 80,000 to 100,000 clones, roughly 89% of them detected once, and just under 7.5% sits in the top ten. This material consisted of peripheral blood, taken on day 0 of AZD1222 vaccination. Receptors were obtained from an adult in good health.

The CDR3 loop reads CASSPGHQETQYF. In nucleotides, the CDR3 is TGTGCCAGCTCACCAGGGCACCAAGAGACCCAGTACTTC. The chain recombines TRBV18 with TRBJ2-5; D remains unclear. Germline V gene data show CDR1 as KGHSH and CDR2 as LQKENI. This CDR3 region has 13 residues. Between the trimmed V and J ends, which lost 2 bases and 0 bases, there was a span of 4 bases. Full variable domain (remainder filled in from reference TRBV18 and TRBJ2-5): NAGVMQNPRHLVRRRGQEARLRCSPMKGHSHVYWYRQLPEEGLKFMVYLQKENIIDESGMPKERFSAEFPKEGPSILRIQQVVRGDSAAYFCASSPGHQETQYFGPGTRLLVL.

The V gene is TRBV20-1, the J gene TRBJ2-3; D uncertain. CDR1 is DFQATT and CDR2 is SNEGSKA in the germline V gene (reference sequence). The CDR3 loop spans 11 amino acids. Between the trimmed V and J ends, which lost 1 base and 4 bases, there was a span of 3 bases. The CDR3 loop reads CSARGPDTQYF. The CDR3 DNA is TGCAGTGCTAGAGGTCCAGATACGCAGTATTTT.

The J gene is TRBJ2-2, the V gene TRBV6-2 or TRBV6-3, with 9 nucleotides matching TRBD1. The CDR3 length is 16 residues. The V gene's germline CDR1 is MNHEY and CDR2 SVGEGT. V trimming: 2 bases; J trimming: 7 bases; junction bases outside the gene matches: 8. The CDR3 reads CASSYHGTGSSGELFF. CDR3 DNA sequence: TGTGCCAGCAGTTACCACGGGACAGGGTCTAGCGGGGAGCTGTTTTTT.

The chain is built from TRBV5-1 and TRBJ2-5; D gene uncertain. The CDR3 loop spans 14 amino acids. CDR1 and CDR2 (germline): SGHRS, YFSETQ. Deletions cut 5 bases from V and 1 base from J, with 12 bases between. CDR3 nucleotide sequence: TGCGCCAGCAGACTGACAACTACCCAAGAGACCCAGTACTTC. Its translation is CASRLTTTQETQYF.

V is TRBV5-1 and J is TRBJ2-5; the D call may be TRBD1 or TRBD2 (5 bases each). The CDR3 sequence is 13 residues long. Germline V gene data show CDR1 as SGHRS and CDR2 as YFSETQ. Trimming pared 4 bases from V and 5 bases from J, leaving 12 bases between. CDR3 region: CASSPIGAETQYF. The CDR3 DNA follows: TGCGCCAGCAGCCCCATCGGGGCGGAGACCCAGTACTTC.

This sequence joins TRBV19 and TRBJ1-4; a possible D gene is TRBD1 (5 bases). Germline assignment: CDR1 LNHDA and CDR2 SQIVND (reference sequence). The CDR3 sequence is 13 residues long. The germline V and J ends were trimmed by 6 bases and 4 bases, with 9 bases remaining between them. The CDR3 DNA sequence: TGTGCCAGTAGAAGGGACCGTAATGAAAAACTGTTTTTT. It is translated as CASRRDRNEKLFF.

This chain links TRBV6-6 with TRBJ2-7; TRBD1 agrees at 7 bases. The CDR3 extends over 15 amino acids. Germline values: CDR1 MNHNY, CDR2 SVGAGI (reference sequence). V lost 6 bases, J lost 3 bases, and 11 bases stayed unmatched. CDR3 region: CASSPTTGDLYEQYF. The CDR3 DNA sequence: TGTGCCAGCAGCCCGACCACAGGGGACCTCTACGAGCAGTACTTC.

The gene calls are TRBV5-4 and TRBJ2-1; 10 nucleotides agree with TRBD1. The CDR3 is made up of 16 amino acids. Germline CDR1 reads SGHNT; CDR2 reads YYREEE (reference sequence). V lost 2 bases, J lost 9 bases, and 11 bases stayed unmatched. Here the CDR3 reads CASSFPPGQGGGEQFF. CDR3 sequence (DNA): TGTGCCAGCAGCTTTCCGCCCGGACAGGGGGGTGGTGAGCAGTTCTTC. Drawing the rest from reference TRBV5-4 and TRBJ2-1, the complete variable domain is ETGVTQSPTHLIKTRGQQVTLRCSSQSGHNTVSWYQQALGQGPQFIFQYYREEENGRGNFPPRFSGLQFPNYSSELNVNALELDDSALYLCASSFPPGQGGGEQFFGPGTRLTVL.

The chain employs TRBV3-1 (or the pseudogene TRBV3-2) and TRBJ2-1, with 9 nucleotides matching TRBD1. V trimming: 6 bases; J trimming: 8 bases; junction bases outside the gene matches: 11. Germline CDR1 reads LGHDT; CDR2 reads YNNKEL (reference sequence). The CDR3 is 15 amino acids. CDR3 protein: CASSTTGGLPHEQFF. The CDR3 DNA is TGTGCCAGCAGTACGACAGGGGGACTCCCGCATGAGCAGTTCTTC.

The chain joins TRBV6-5 to TRBJ2-1, with TRBD2 matching over 9 bases. The CDR3 contains 16 residues. Germline CDR1 reads MNHEY; CDR2 reads SVGAGI. Trimming cost V 2 bases and J 6 bases; bases outside gene matches: 8. CDR3 in amino acids: CASSYSRLAGINEQFF. The DNA of the CDR3 is TGTGCCAGCAGTTACAGTCGGCTAGCGGGGATCAATGAGCAGTTCTTC.

The rearrangement links TRBV3-1 (or the pseudogene TRBV3-2) to TRBJ2-2; D gene uncertain. The germline gives CDR1 LGHDT, CDR2 YNNKEL (reference sequence). V was trimmed by 1 base and J by 5 bases, leaving 17 bases between them. The CDR3 has 17 amino acids. The CDR3 sequence is CASSQGVSPIGTGELFF. The CDR3 DNA reads as TGTGCCAGCAGCCAAGGGGTTAGCCCCATTGGGACCGGGGAGCTGTTTTTT.

The genes are TRBV11-3 and TRBJ2-5; D is unresolved. The CDR3 runs 13 residues. Germline V CDR1 and CDR2: SGHNT, YENEEA. Trimming removed 9 bases at V and 2 bases at J, with 13 bases between. The CDR3 DNA sequence: TGTGCCAGTGCCCGAGGACCACAAGAGACCCAGTACTTC. It codes for CASARGPQETQYF.

V usage is TRBV28 and J usage is TRBJ1-5, with D perhaps matching TRBD1 (6 bases). CDR1 and CDR2 from the germline V gene are MDHEN and SYDVKM. The CDR3 contains 16 residues. The V end lost 4 bases, the J end lost 1 base, and 14 bases lay between the germline ends. CDR3 protein: CASSSQIQGSNQPQHF. For the CDR3, the DNA is TGTGCCAGCAGTTCTCAAATACAGGGCAGCAATCAGCCCCAGCATTTT.

A single count supports this clone. CDR3 in DNA: TGTGCCAGCAGCTTACTGGGACGAAACTCTGGAAACACCATATATTTT. As protein: CASSLLGRNSGNTIYF. This chain uses TRBV7-8 with TRBJ1-3; TRBD1 might be the D (5 bases). CDR1 and CDR2 from the germline V gene are SGHVS and FQNEAQ. This CDR3 is built from 16 residues. Trimming left V 2 bases short and J 0 bases short, with 11 bases between.